This section outlines one TCR beta chain sequence together with its context. Its cognate antigen is unknown. TCRdb passed the 5' RACE reads through MiXCR, listing each CDR3 protein once. The sample carries 500,000 to 550,000 distinct CDR3 sequences, 20% to 25% recorded once. The data derive from a study of identical twins. General study points: In zero-insertion analyses, partial confounding could arise from invariant MAIT and iNKT cells. Conclusions were based on cross-sectional statistical analysis, without following the same donors. Cord blood's abundant beta clonotypes had fewer insertions, unlike memory repertoires. Within monozygotic twins, out-of-frame TCR alpha sharing was underestimated by the models.

This same sample was also taken into another study, of yellow fever vaccine responses in identical twins.

Sample: CD4+ T cells sorted from blood. This receptor was taken from a woman aged 18-29 years in good health.

CDR3 in amino acids: CASSQDGAGGTYEQYF. DNA for the CDR3: TGTGCCAGCAGCCAAGATGGCGCGGGGGGAACCTACGAGCAGTACTTC. V and J are TRBV4-2 and TRBJ2-7; 8 nucleotides match TRBD2. The germline CDR1 and CDR2 sequences are LGHNA and YNFKEQ. J was trimmed by 2 bases and V by 0 bases; bases with no gene match: 6. CDR3 length equals 16 residues.